Shown below are 2 T cell receptor beta chains from a single sample sequenced in a study of blood T cell repertoires in COVID-19. Only in-frame clones appear in the TCRdb table, and some are missing; sequencing was by immunoSEQ multiplex PCR. The repertoire includes some 250,000 clones, around 85% of them detected once, and about 2.9% sits in the top ten. The source material was peripheral blood. The receptors were gathered from a woman between 25 and 40 years old who had recovered from COVID-19.

This CDR3 is CASSPRSYNEQFF. Here the CDR3 DNA reads TGTGCCAGCAGTCCGCGATCTTACAATGAGCAGTTCTTC. V is TRBV27 and J is TRBJ2-1; D not resolved. Germline V gives CDR1 MNHEY, CDR2 SMNVEV (reference sequence). Trimming stripped 5 bases from V and 4 bases from J, with 9 bases between. The CDR3 is made up of 13 amino acids.

This clone is a singleton in its sample. The chain is built from TRBV9 and TRBJ1-2; 9 bases map to TRBD1. J was trimmed by 6 bases and V by 0 bases; bases with no gene match: 6. Germline CDR1 is SGDLS and CDR2 is YYNGEE. The CDR3 is 15 amino acids. This CDR3 reads CASSVARQGGDGYTF. As DNA, the CDR3 is TGTGCCAGCAGCGTAGCCCGACAGGGGGGGGATGGCTACACCTTC.